This section outlines one TCR beta chain sequence together with its context. The data derive from a study of shared T cell receptors in the human thymus. Generated by immunoSEQ multiplex PCR, the TCRdb table keeps only in-frame clones and is missing some. The sample includes 450,000 to 650,000 clones, 70% to 80% of them seen just once. V was pared by 7 bases and J by 5 bases, with 15 bases of the junction left unmatched. In germline, CDR1 is LNHDA, CDR2 SQIVND (reference sequence). The CDR3 runs to 16 residues. In addition, the sample was reused for a study of human thymus T cells. As reported in that work: Thymic and blood repertoires appeared to display a bias in their usage of V and J genes. Related research reported highly overlapping thymic repertoires among unrelated individuals.

The chain links TRBV19 to TRBJ1-1; 8 bases are shared with TRBD1. Sequencing was carried out using thymocytes. The TCR was taken from a boy under three years old with a congenital heart defect. In DNA, the CDR3 is TGTGCCAGTACCCCACCGGGACAGGTGGTTTGGACTGAAGCTTTCTTT. Protein product: CASTPPGQVVWTEAFF.